The 7 T cell receptor beta chains below were found in one sample sequenced in a study of neurological immune-mediated disorders. From the 5' RACE reads, TCRdb called clonotypes with MiXCR, one entry per CDR3 protein. Here the sample spans more than 45,000 distinct CDR3 sequences, more than 4% being singletons. Input material: PBMCs. These receptors all stem from a middle-aged man with multiple sclerosis.

This chain connects TRBV29-1 to TRBJ2-7; D is possibly TRBD1 (6 bases). With 8 bases removed from V and 2 bases from J, the gap between germline ends came to 13 bases. The CDR3 totals 12 residues. Germline CDR1 is SQVTM and CDR2 is ANQGSEA. The CDR3 bases are TGCAGCATTTACAGGGCCCCCTACGAGCAGTACTTC. Protein product: CSIYRAPYEQYF.

This clonotype was detected ten times or more. The chain carries TRBV5-8 and TRBJ2-1; TRBD2 agrees at 7 bases. The CDR3 totals 16 residues. Trimming at V came to 9 bases and at J to 4 bases, leaving 16 bases not matched to a gene. Per germline, CDR1 SGHTS and CDR2 YDEGEE. Here the CDR3 reads CAIPSGGGFLYNEQFF. The CDR3 coding sequence is TGTGCCATTCCCAGTGGCGGGGGATTTTTATACAATGAGCAGTTCTTC.

This clonotype was seen ten or more times. V usage is TRBV5-5 and J usage is TRBJ2-2; maybe TRBD1 (6 bases). V was shortened by 4 bases and J by 0 bases, with 10 bases between the two germline ends. This CDR3 is built from 15 residues. The germline CDR1 and CDR2 sequences are SGHKS and YYEKEE (reference sequence). Written as DNA, the CDR3 is TGTGCCAGCAGCGGGGACACCGCGAACACCGGGGAGCTGTTTTTT. Translated, it gives CASSGDTANTGELFF. The whole variable domain, remainder taken from reference TRBV5-5 and TRBJ2-2, is DAGVTQSPTHLIKTRGQQVTLRCSPISGHKSVSWYQQVLGQGPQFIFQYYEKEERGRGNFPDRFSARQFPNYSSELNVNALLLGDSALYLCASSGDTANTGELFFGEGSRLTVL.

This clonotype was seen at least ten times. V gene TRBV7-2 combines with J gene TRBJ2-5; D remains unclear. This CDR3 comprises 13 residues. Germline V gene data show CDR1 as SGHTA and CDR2 as FQGNSA. Trimming stripped 7 bases from V and 5 bases from J, with 14 bases between. The CDR3 DNA sequence: TGTGCCAGCAAAGGGCAGTTGGCTGAGACCCAGTACTTC. This sequence encodes CASKGQLAETQYF.

In its sample, this clonotype was seen a few times. This chain links TRBV10-2 with TRBJ1-5; a weak D match, TRBD1 (5 bases). Looked up from germline, CDR1 is WSHSY and CDR2 is SAAADI. This CDR3 has 12 residues. V was cut by 5 bases and J by 11 bases, with 13 bases left in between. CDR3 DNA: TGCGCCAGCAGTCAGGGTCGAGAGGCCCAGCATTTT. This sequence encodes CASSQGREAQHF.

This clonotype was observed at least ten times. This CDR3 is CASSPILSAGSEAFF. The CDR3 nucleotides read TGTGCCAGCAGCCCTATTTTATCTGCAGGTTCTGAAGCTTTCTTT. This chain connects TRBV3-1 to TRBJ1-1, with D hard to call. Between the trimmed V and J ends, which lost 4 bases and 6 bases, there was a span of 18 bases. This CDR3 is built from 15 residues. The germline V gene encodes CDR1 LGHDT and CDR2 YNNKEL (reference sequence).

Ten or more counts support this clonotype. The chain links TRBV7-8 to TRBJ1-5; 7 bases are shared with TRBD1. The germline CDR1 and CDR2 sequences are SGHVS and FQNEAQ. J was trimmed by 4 bases and V by 5 bases; bases with no gene match: 14. The CDR3 runs to 17 residues. DNA for the CDR3: TGTGCCAGCAGCACAAGACAGGGAGGTTTTTTAAATCAGCCCCAGCATTTT. It yields the protein CASSTRQGGFLNQPQHF.